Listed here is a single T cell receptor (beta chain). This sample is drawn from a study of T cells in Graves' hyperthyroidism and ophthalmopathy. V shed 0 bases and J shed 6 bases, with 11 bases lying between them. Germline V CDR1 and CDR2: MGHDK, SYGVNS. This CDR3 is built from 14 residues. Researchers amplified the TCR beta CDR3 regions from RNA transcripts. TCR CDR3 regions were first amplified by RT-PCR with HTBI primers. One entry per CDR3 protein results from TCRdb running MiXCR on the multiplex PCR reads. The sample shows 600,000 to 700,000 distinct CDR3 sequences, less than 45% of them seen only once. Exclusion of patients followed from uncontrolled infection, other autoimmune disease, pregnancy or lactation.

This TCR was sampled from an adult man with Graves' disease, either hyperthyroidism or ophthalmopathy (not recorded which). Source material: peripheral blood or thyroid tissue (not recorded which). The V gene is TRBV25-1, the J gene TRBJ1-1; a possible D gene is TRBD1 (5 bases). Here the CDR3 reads CASSEYWTNPEAFF. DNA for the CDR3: TGTGCCAGCAGTGAATATTGGACAAATCCTGAAGCTTTCTTT.